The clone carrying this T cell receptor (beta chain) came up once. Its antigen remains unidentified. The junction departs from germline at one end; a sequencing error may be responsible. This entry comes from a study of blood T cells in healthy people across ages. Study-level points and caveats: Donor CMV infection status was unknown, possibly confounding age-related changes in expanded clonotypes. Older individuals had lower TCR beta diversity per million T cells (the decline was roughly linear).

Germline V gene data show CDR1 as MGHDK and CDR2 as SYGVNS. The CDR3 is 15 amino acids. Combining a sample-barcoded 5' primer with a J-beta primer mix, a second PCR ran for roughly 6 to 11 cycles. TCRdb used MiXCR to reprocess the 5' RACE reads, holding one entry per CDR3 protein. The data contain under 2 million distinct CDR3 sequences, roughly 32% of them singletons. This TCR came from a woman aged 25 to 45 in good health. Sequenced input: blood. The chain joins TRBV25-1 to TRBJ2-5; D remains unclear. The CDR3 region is CAGSESVRLQETQYF. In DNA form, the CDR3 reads TGTGCCGGCAGTGAGTCCGTGCGCCTCCAAGAGACCCAGTACTTC.